A single sample is the source of the 26 T cell receptor beta chains below, sequenced in a study of PD-1 blockade in classical Hodgkin lymphoma. Relapse was seen in all patients after autologous stem cell transplantation, and brentuximab vedotin exposure was variable. Some clones are missing from TCRdb's copy, which holds only in-frame ones; the method was immunoSEQ multiplex PCR. The sample lists around 96,000 clones, over 70% seen once, with 9% to 15% in the top ten. This material consisted of peripheral blood mononuclear cells (PBMCs), taken at baseline. These receptors all come from a human donor with classical Hodgkin lymphoma.

The sample holds a few counts of this clone. This sequence joins TRBV9 and TRBJ2-1, with D maybe TRBD2 (5 bases). Germline V CDR1 and CDR2: SGDLS, YYNGEE. The CDR3 runs to 13 residues. Trimming pared 0 bases from V and 9 bases from J, leaving 10 bases between. The CDR3 DNA reads TGTGCCAGCAGCGTAGACCTAGCCTCTGAGCAGTTCTTC. Translated: CASSVDLASEQFF.

V is TRBV2 and J is TRBJ2-3; the D gene is possibly TRBD1 (5 bases). The germline gives CDR1 SNHLY, CDR2 FYNNEI. The ends were cut back, 4 bases at V and 2 bases at J, with 13 bases in the middle. The CDR3 length is 15 residues. CDR3 region: CASSGFLGATDTQYF. The CDR3 region has the DNA TGTGCCAGCAGTGGATTCCTAGGGGCCACAGATACGCAGTATTTT.

This chain connects TRBV19 to TRBJ1-3; no clear D gene. Trimming stripped 2 bases from V and 2 bases from J, with 10 bases between. CDR3 length equals 15 residues. Germline values: CDR1 LNHDA, CDR2 SQIVND (reference sequence). The CDR3 DNA sequence: TGTGCCAGTAGTATATCTTCAACGGCTGGAAACACCATATATTTT. It yields the protein CASSISSTAGNTIYF.

The chain recombines TRBV12-5 with TRBJ2-5; D uncertain. The length of the CDR3 is 13 residues. Per germline, CDR1 LGHNT and CDR2 FRNRAP. V was shortened by 6 bases and J by 7 bases, with 15 bases between the two germline ends. This CDR3 reads CASGPDLIGTQYF. CDR3 coding DNA: TGTGCTAGTGGCCCAGACTTGATAGGGACCCAGTACTTC.

The chain has TRBV7-3 and TRBJ2-1, with 7 positions matching TRBD2. CDR1 SGHTA and CDR2 FQGTGA come from the germline V gene. This CDR3 region has 13 residues. J gave up 6 bases and V 5 bases, and 4 bases lay outside the gene matches. CDR3 coding DNA: TGTGCCAGCAGCCCGCCGGGGGGCAATGAGCAGTTCTTC. Translating gives CASSPPGGNEQFF. Variable domain in full (rest from reference TRBV7-3 and TRBJ2-1): GAGVSQTPSNKVTEKGKYVELRCDPISGHTALYWYRQSLGQGPEFLIYFQGTGAADDSGLPNDRFFAVRPEGSVSTLKIQRTERGDSAVYLCASSPPGGNEQFFGPGTRLTVL.

This clone was observed a single time. The V call is TRBV5-1, the J call TRBJ2-1; D is unclear. V lost 7 bases to trimming and J lost 0 bases, with 8 bases between them. Germline V lookup: CDR1 SGHRS, CDR2 YFSETQ. CDR3 length: 13 residues. The CDR3: CASYLSSYNEQFF. The DNA of the CDR3 is TGCGCCAGCTACCTGAGCTCCTACAATGAGCAGTTCTTC.

The genes are TRBV9 and TRBJ2-3, with D tentatively TRBD1 or TRBD2 (5 bases each). Trimming took 2 bases from V and 6 from J, leaving 16 bases between them. This CDR3 has 15 residues. CDR1 is SGDLS, CDR2 YYNGEE, per germline. The DNA for the CDR3 is TGTGCCAGCAGCGTGGGGGACCCGGAGGCGGATACGCAGTATTTT. Its protein is CASSVGDPEADTQYF.

V gene TRBV9 combines with J gene TRBJ1-5, with D maybe TRBD1 (6 bases). This CDR3 is built from 15 residues. V was pared by 4 bases and J by 4 bases, with 15 bases between. Germline CDR1 is SGDLS and CDR2 is YYNGEE. CDR3 loop: CASSSDSGFNQPQHF. The CDR3 DNA sequence: TGTGCCAGCAGCTCGGACAGCGGGTTTAATCAGCCCCAGCATTTT.

The chain has TRBV7-9 and TRBJ2-3; no reliable D call. The V end was cut by 3 bases, the J end by 6 bases, with 13 bases between. The CDR3 is 14 residues long. Germline CDR1 and CDR2: SEHNR and FQNEAQ (reference sequence). CDR3 nucleotide sequence: TGTGCCAGCAGCTTCGAGCTGCGAGGTGATACGCAGTATTTT. It yields the protein CASSFELRGDTQYF.

V is TRBV2 and J is TRBJ2-1; maybe TRBD2 (6 bases). The CDR3 has 11 residues. Looked up from germline, CDR1 is SNHLY and CDR2 is FYNNEI. CDR3 sequence: CAGGHYNEQFF. CDR3 coding DNA: TGTGCGGGAGGCCACTACAATGAGCAGTTCTTC. The full variable domain, rest sourced from reference TRBV2 and TRBJ2-1, is EPEVTQTPSHQVTQMGQEVILRCVPISNHLYFYWYRQILGQKVEFLVSFYNNEISEKSEIFDDQFSVERPDGSNFTLKIRSTKLEDSAMYFCAGGHYNEQFFGPGTRLTVL.

This chain joins TRBV27 and TRBJ2-1, with 12 bases identical to TRBD2. With V trimmed by 3 bases and J by 9 bases, 9 bases remained unmatched. Germline V CDR1 and CDR2: MNHEY, SMNVEV (reference sequence). The CDR3 has 16 amino acids. CDR3 in DNA: TGTGCCAGCAGTTTTTGGGGTGCTAGCGGGGGGGGTGAGCAGTTCTTC. This encodes CASSFWGASGGGEQFF.

The V call is TRBV10-3, the J call TRBJ1-3; a weak D match, TRBD1 (6 bases). The CDR3 has 15 amino acids. The V end was cut by 6 bases, the J end by 0 bases, with 12 bases between. Germline CDR1 and CDR2: ENHRY and SYGVKD. The CDR3 sequence: CAISRGASSGNTIYF. As DNA, the CDR3 is TGTGCCATCAGCCGGGGGGCGAGCTCTGGAAACACCATATATTTT.

The chain uses TRBV10-3 and TRBJ2-7; no definite D call. The length of the CDR3 is 12 residues. V was clipped by 3 bases and J by 9 bases, with 12 bases between them. The V gene's germline CDR1 is ENHRY and CDR2 SYGVKD. CDR3 loop: CAISEEASRQYF. The CDR3 DNA reads TGTGCCATCAGTGAAGAAGCTTCCCGGCAGTACTTC.

This clone was seen once. CDR3 DNA sequence: TGTGCCAGCAGCAGACTAGCGGGAGGAATCGGGGAGCTGTTTTTT. It translates to CASSRLAGGIGELFF. The chain is built from TRBV2 and TRBJ2-2; 13 positions agree with TRBD2. The CDR3 totals 15 residues. Trimming took 6 bases from V and 7 from J; bases not matched to a gene: 5. CDR1 is SNHLY, CDR2 FYNNEI, per germline.

CDR3 loop: CASSARTGSDTGELFF. In DNA, the CDR3 is TGTGCCAGCAGCGCCCGGACAGGGTCGGACACCGGGGAGCTGTTTTTT. The rearrangement uses TRBV7-6 and TRBJ2-2; 8 positions agree with TRBD1. Germline V gives CDR1 SGHVS, CDR2 FNYEAQ. CDR3 length: 16 amino acids. J was trimmed by 3 bases and V by 5 bases; bases with no gene match: 8.

In its sample, this clone was seen a few times. The chain employs TRBV5-4 and TRBJ2-5; D gene unclear. The CDR3 has 14 amino acids. The V gene's germline CDR1 is SGHNT and CDR2 YYREEE (reference sequence). With 4 bases removed from V and 5 bases from J, the gap between germline ends came to 15 bases. The CDR3 loop reads CASSLDVGPETQYF. In DNA form, the CDR3 reads TGTGCCAGCAGCCTGGACGTAGGGCCCGAGACCCAGTACTTC.

V gene TRBV5-4 combines with J gene TRBJ1-3; perhaps TRBD1 as D (6 bases). The V and J ends lost 3 bases and 4 bases respectively, with 14 bases between them. In germline, CDR1 is SGHNT, CDR2 YYREEE (reference sequence). The CDR3 has 15 amino acids. CDR3 DNA sequence: TGTGCCAGCAGCTCCGCCGGGACAACCGGAAACACCATATATTTT. Its protein product is CASSSAGTTGNTIYF.

This clone showed up just once. The CDR3 DNA follows: TGTGCCAGCAGCAATTGGCCAGGAAGAAGCGGGAGGAGGAACGAGCAGTACTTC. Protein sequence: CASSNWPGRSGRRNEQYF. V usage is TRBV21-1 and J usage is TRBJ2-7; the D segment call TRBD2 is taken from the table without a DNA check. TRBV21-1 is a documented pseudogene. This CDR3 comprises 18 residues.

The V gene is TRBV18, the J gene TRBJ1-2; 9 bases align to TRBD1. There are 14 residues in the CDR3. Germline loops: CDR1 KGHSH, CDR2 LQKENI. V gave up 3 bases and J gave up 2 bases; unmatched junction bases: 1. The CDR3 protein is CASSPDRGNYGYTF. The DNA for the CDR3 is TGTGCCAGCTCACCCGACAGGGGGAACTATGGCTACACCTTC.

The count of this clone is one. This chain connects TRBV11-2 to TRBJ2-5, with D possibly matching TRBD1 (5 bases). Per the germline V gene, CDR1 is SGHAT and CDR2 is FQNNGV. The V gene lost 2 bases and the J gene lost 2 bases, with 9 bases spanning the gap. The CDR3 sequence is 14 residues long. The CDR3 DNA reads as TGTGCCAGCAGCTTATTCAGGACACAAGAGACCCAGTACTTC. It specifies CASSLFRTQETQYF. Filled out from reference TRBV11-2 and TRBJ2-5, the complete variable domain reads EAGVAQSPRYKIIEKRQSVAFWCNPISGHATLYWYQQILGQGPKLLIQFQNNGVVDDSQLPKDRFSAERLKGVDSTLKIQPAKLEDSAVYLCASSLFRTQETQYFGPGTRLLVL.

The rearrangement links TRBV15 to TRBJ2-5; 10 bases are a match to TRBD2. V shed 4 bases, J shed 5 bases, and the junction held 4 bases outside the gene matches. The CDR3 consists of 14 residues. Germline V CDR1 and CDR2: LNHNV, YYDKDF (reference sequence). CDR3 bases: TGTGCCACCAGCACCGGGACTAGCGTGGAGACCCAGTACTTC. It is translated as CATSTGTSVETQYF.

The gene calls are TRBV6-1 and TRBJ1-2; no clear D. With 0 bases removed from V and 4 bases from J, the gap between germline ends came to 18 bases. Germline V gives CDR1 MNHNS, CDR2 SASEGT. The CDR3 has 17 amino acids. CDR3 residues: CASSEATDVVGRYGYTF. DNA for the CDR3: TGTGCCAGCAGTGAAGCAACAGACGTCGTCGGCCGCTATGGCTACACCTTC.

This clone was seen once. This chain uses TRBV7-3 with TRBJ2-1, with TRBD1 matching over 8 bases. The CDR3 runs to 15 residues. Germline V gives CDR1 SGHTA, CDR2 FQGTGA. J was trimmed by 0 bases and V by 5 bases; bases with no gene match: 3. Here the CDR3 DNA reads TGTGCCAGCAGCGGGACAGGCGGCTCCTACAATGAGCAGTTCTTC. Translating gives CASSGTGGSYNEQFF.

The V call is TRBV7-9, the J call TRBJ2-4; 13 positions agree with TRBD2. The CDR3 length is 15 residues. J gave up 10 bases and V 5 bases, and 8 bases lay outside the gene matches. Per the germline V gene, CDR1 is SEHNR and CDR2 is FQNEAQ (reference sequence). As DNA, the CDR3 is TGTGCCAGCAGCGACTTACGGACTAGCGGGAGTATTCAGTACTTC. Residues: CASSDLRTSGSIQYF.

This chain joins TRBV5-8 and TRBJ2-7; D is perhaps TRBD1 (6 bases). The CDR3 sequence is 13 residues long. Per the germline V gene, CDR1 is SGHTS and CDR2 is YDEGEE. Between the trimmed V and J ends, which lost 4 bases and 4 bases, there was a span of 12 bases. CDR3 sequence: CASSRDRRYEQYF. The CDR3 bases are TGTGCCAGCAGCCGCGACAGGAGATACGAGCAGTACTTC.

This CDR3 reads CASSLGAGTSRSYEQYF. The DNA for the CDR3 is TGCGCCAGCAGCTTGGGCGCCGGGACTAGCCGATCCTACGAGCAGTACTTC. The J gene is TRBJ2-7, the V gene TRBV5-1; TRBD2 aligns across 9 bases. The CDR3 length is 17 residues. Trimming cost V 0 bases and J 1 base; bases outside gene matches: 8. Germline V gives CDR1 SGHRS, CDR2 YFSETQ.